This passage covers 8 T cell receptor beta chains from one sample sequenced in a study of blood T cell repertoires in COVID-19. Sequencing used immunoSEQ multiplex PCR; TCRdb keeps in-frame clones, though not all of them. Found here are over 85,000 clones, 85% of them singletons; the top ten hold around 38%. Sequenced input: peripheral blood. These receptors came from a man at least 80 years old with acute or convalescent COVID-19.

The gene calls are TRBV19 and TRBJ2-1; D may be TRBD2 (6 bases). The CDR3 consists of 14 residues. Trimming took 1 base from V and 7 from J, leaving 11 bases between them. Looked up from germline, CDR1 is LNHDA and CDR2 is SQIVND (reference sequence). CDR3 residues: CASSIGGTGNEQFF. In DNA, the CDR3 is TGTGCCAGTAGTATAGGCGGGACCGGAAATGAGCAGTTCTTC. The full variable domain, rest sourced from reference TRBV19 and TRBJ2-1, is DGGITQSPKYLFRKEGQNVTLSCEQNLNHDAMYWYRQDPGQGLRLIYYSQIVNDFQKGDIAEGYSVSREKKESFPLTVTSAQKNPTAFYLCASSIGGTGNEQFFGPGTRLTVL.

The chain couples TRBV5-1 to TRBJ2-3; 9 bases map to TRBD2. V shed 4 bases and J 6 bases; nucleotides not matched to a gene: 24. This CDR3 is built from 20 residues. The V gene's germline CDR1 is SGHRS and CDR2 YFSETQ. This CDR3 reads CASSPRVWGLAGAKGDTQYF. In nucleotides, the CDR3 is TGCGCCAGCAGCCCCCGGGTTTGGGGCTTAGCGGGGGCAAAGGGTGATACGCAGTATTTT.

DNA of the CDR3: TGTGCCAGCAGTTACTCGCTTGGAGCGGGAGGGCCCGGGGAGACCCAGTACTTC. Translated, it gives CASSYSLGAGGPGETQYF. This sequence joins TRBV6-2 or TRBV6-3 and TRBJ2-5, with TRBD2 matching over 10 bases. V was clipped by 0 bases and J by 5 bases; unmatched bases: 12. The CDR3 covers 18 residues. Looked up from germline, CDR1 is MNHEY and CDR2 is SVGEGT.

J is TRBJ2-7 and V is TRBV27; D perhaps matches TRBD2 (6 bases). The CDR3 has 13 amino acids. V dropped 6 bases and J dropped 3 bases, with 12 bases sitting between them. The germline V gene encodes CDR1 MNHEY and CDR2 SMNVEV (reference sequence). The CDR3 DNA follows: TGTGCCAGCAGGGGAAGCGGGTTCTACGAGCAGTACTTC. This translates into CASRGSGFYEQYF.

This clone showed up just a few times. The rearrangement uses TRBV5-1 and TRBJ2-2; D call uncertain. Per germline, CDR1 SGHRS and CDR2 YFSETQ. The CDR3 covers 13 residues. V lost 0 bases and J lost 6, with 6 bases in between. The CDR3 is CASSLDRAGELFF. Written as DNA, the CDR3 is TGCGCCAGCAGCTTGGATAGAGCCGGGGAGCTGTTTTTT.

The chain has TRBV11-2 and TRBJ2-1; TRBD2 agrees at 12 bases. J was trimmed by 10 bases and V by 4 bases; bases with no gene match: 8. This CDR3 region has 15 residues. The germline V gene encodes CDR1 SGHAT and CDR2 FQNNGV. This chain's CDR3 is CASSSGGLAGGEQFF. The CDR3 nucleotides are TGTGCCAGCAGCTCCGGGGGACTAGCGGGCGGGGAGCAGTTCTTC.

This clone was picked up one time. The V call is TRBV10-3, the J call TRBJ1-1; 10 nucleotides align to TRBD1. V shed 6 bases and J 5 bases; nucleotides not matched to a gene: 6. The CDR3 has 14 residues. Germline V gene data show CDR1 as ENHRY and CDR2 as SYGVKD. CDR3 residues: CAIRGTGDQTEAFF. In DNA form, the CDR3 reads TGTGCCATCAGGGGGACAGGGGATCAGACTGAAGCTTTCTTT.

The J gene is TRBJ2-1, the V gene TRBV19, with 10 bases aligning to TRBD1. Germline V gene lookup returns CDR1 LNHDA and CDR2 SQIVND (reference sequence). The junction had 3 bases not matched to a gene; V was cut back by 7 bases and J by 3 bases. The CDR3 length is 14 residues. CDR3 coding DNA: TGTGCCAGTATGAGGACAGGGGGCTACAATGAGCAGTTCTTC. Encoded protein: CASMRTGGYNEQFF.